This is a list of T cell receptor beta chains from one sample in a study of T-cell memory formation after mild COVID-19. TCRdb passed the 5' RACE reads through MiXCR, listing each CDR3 protein once. Here the sample spans 450,000 to 650,000 distinct CDR3 sequences, less than 25% being singletons. What was sequenced was PBMCs or a T cell subset sorted from them (not recorded which). The receptors derive from an adult woman who had mild COVID-19 (a few samples of this study predate the infection). Cell type and time point are not known. CDR3s include the opening cysteine and the closing phenylalanine or tryptophan. The D gene is left open where the match is weak. Size values are once, few and many counts, or a class for expanded clones, and some rows have none.

J gene: TRBJ2-3; clone size: -; D gene: TRBD2; V gene: TRBV29-1; CDR3 DNA: TGCAGCGTCGAAGGGACTAGCGGGCTAGATACGCAGTATTTT; CDR3 protein: CSVEGTSGLDTQYF
J gene: TRBJ1-2; clone size: -; D gene: -; V gene: TRBV21-1; CDR3 DNA: TGTGCCAGCAGCTGCCAAGGACAGTTTTACTATGGCTACACCTTC; CDR3 protein: CASSCQGQFYYGYTF
J gene: TRBJ2-2; clone size: -; D gene: -; V gene: TRBV4-3; CDR3 DNA: TGCGCCAGCAGCCAAGATGAACAGAACACCGGGGAGCTGTTTTTT; CDR3 protein: CASSQDEQNTGELFF
J gene: TRBJ2-3; clone size: -; D gene: -; V gene: TRBV7-9; CDR3 DNA: TGTGCCAGCAGCTCAAGCCGGGTGACCCACGCGGATACGCAGTATTTT; CDR3 protein: CASSSSRVTHADTQYF
J gene: TRBJ2-3; clone size: few; D gene: -; V gene: TRBV6-6; CDR3 DNA: TGTGCCAGCAGTTACCCATACCCGCCGGATACGCAGTATTTT; CDR3 protein: CASSYPYPPDTQYF
J gene: TRBJ2-1; clone size: few; D gene: TRBD1; V gene: TRBV24-1; CDR3 DNA: TGTGCCACCAGTGATTCGGAGGGGACAGGGAATGAGCAGTTCTTC; CDR3 protein: CATSDSEGTGNEQFF
J gene: TRBJ2-1; clone size: few; D gene: -; V gene: TRBV5-5; CDR3 DNA: TGTGCCAGCAGCTTGCATGGGGAAAACTACAATGAGCAGTTCTTC; CDR3 protein: CASSLHGENYNEQFF
J gene: TRBJ1-4; clone size: -; D gene: -; V gene: TRBV27; CDR3 DNA: TGTGCCAGCACCACCCTCGCTAGGGATCGGGGTGAAAAACTGTTTTTT; CDR3 protein: CASTTLARDRGEKLFF
J gene: TRBJ2-7; clone size: few; D gene: TRBD1; V gene: TRBV18; CDR3 DNA: TGTGCCAGCTCACCCCCCAGACAGGGGCGTCGGGAGCAGTACTTC; CDR3 protein: CASSPPRQGRREQYF
J gene: TRBJ1-5; clone size: -; D gene: TRBD1; V gene: TRBV2; CDR3 DNA: TGTGCCAGCAGGGAGGACAGGGTGCTGAATCAGCCCCAGCATTTT; CDR3 protein: CASREDRVLNQPQHF
J gene: TRBJ1-2; clone size: -; D gene: TRBD1; V gene: TRBV12-3/TRBV12-4; CDR3 DNA: TGTGCCAGCACCTTCTCCGGACAGGGTAGGAACTATGGCTACACCTTC; CDR3 protein: CASTFSGQGRNYGYTF
J gene: TRBJ2-1; clone size: -; D gene: TRBD1; V gene: TRBV5-6; CDR3 DNA: TGTGCCAGCAGCTACCGGACAGGGACCTACAATGAGCAGTTCTTC; CDR3 protein: CASSYRTGTYNEQFF
J gene: TRBJ1-5; clone size: few; D gene: -; V gene: TRBV20-1; CDR3 DNA: TGCAGTGCTAGAGGTGATTACAGGGAAAAAGGTCAGCCCCAGCATTTT; CDR3 protein: CSARGDYREKGQPQHF
J gene: TRBJ2-1; clone size: few; D gene: TRBD2; V gene: TRBV7-2; CDR3 DNA: TGTGCCAGCAGCGTCCCCGGGACTAGGGGTAATGAGCAGTTCTTC; CDR3 protein: CASSVPGTRGNEQFF
J gene: TRBJ2-2; clone size: -; D gene: -; V gene: TRBV24-1; CDR3 DNA: TGTGCCACCAGTGATCGGGGTTTCACCGGGGAGCTGTTTTTT; CDR3 protein: CATSDRGFTGELFF
J gene: TRBJ1-1; clone size: few; D gene: -; V gene: TRBV7-9; CDR3 DNA: TGTGCCAGCAGCTTTGCTAAGGGAGAGGCTTTCTTT; CDR3 protein: CASSFAKGEAFF
J gene: TRBJ2-7; clone size: -; D gene: TRBD1; V gene: TRBV5-1; CDR3 DNA: TGCGCCAGCAGACAGAGACAGGGTAGCTACGAGCAGTACTTC; CDR3 protein: CASRQRQGSYEQYF
J gene: TRBJ2-2; clone size: -; D gene: -; V gene: TRBV12-3/TRBV12-4; CDR3 DNA: TGTGCCAGCAGGACCCCCCAGGGCGGGGGCGAGGACACCGGGGAGCTGTTTTTT; CDR3 protein: CASRTPQGGGEDTGELFF
J gene: TRBJ2-7; clone size: few; D gene: TRBD1; V gene: TRBV19; CDR3 DNA: TGTGCCAGTAGTCCCTCGACAGGGATCGGCCACGAGCAGTACTTC; CDR3 protein: CASSPSTGIGHEQYF
J gene: TRBJ1-1; clone size: -; D gene: -; V gene: TRBV5-1; CDR3 DNA: TGCGCCAGCAGCTTGGTTATGGGCTCGGGCACTGAAGCTTTCTTT; CDR3 protein: CASSLVMGSGTEAFF
J gene: TRBJ1-2; clone size: -; D gene: -; V gene: TRBV7-6; CDR3 DNA: TGTGCCAGCAGCTTAAAGGCAGGGGTACACTATGGCTACACCTTC; CDR3 protein: CASSLKAGVHYGYTF
J gene: TRBJ2-7; clone size: -; D gene: TRBD2; V gene: TRBV10-3; CDR3 DNA: TGTGCCATCAGTGACCGGGGGGGGAGCTACGAGCAGTACTTC; CDR3 protein: CAISDRGGSYEQYF
J gene: TRBJ1-2; clone size: few; D gene: TRBD1; V gene: TRBV4-1; CDR3 DNA: TGCGCCAGCAGCCACTGGGGACAGGGAAGGGGTGGCTACACCTTC; CDR3 protein: CASSHWGQGRGGYTF
J gene: TRBJ1-1; clone size: once; D gene: -; V gene: TRBV5-1; CDR3 DNA: TGCGCCAGCAGCTTGGAACAGGGTAGGGGGACTGAAGCTTTCTTT; CDR3 protein: CASSLEQGRGTEAFF
J gene: TRBJ1-3; clone size: -; D gene: -; V gene: TRBV6-1; CDR3 DNA: TGTGCCAGCAGTGAAGGGGGAAACACCATATATTTT; CDR3 protein: CASSEGGNTIYF
J gene: TRBJ2-1; clone size: few; D gene: -; V gene: TRBV6-1; CDR3 DNA: TGTGCCAGCAGTGCGGCCCAGAGAGGCTCCTACAATGAGCAGTTCTTC; CDR3 protein: CASSAAQRGSYNEQFF
J gene: TRBJ2-5; clone size: -; D gene: TRBD2; V gene: TRBV5-1; CDR3 DNA: TGCGCCAGCAGCTCACTAGCGGGGGGGCCTCAGACCCAGTACTTC; CDR3 protein: CASSSLAGGPQTQYF
J gene: TRBJ2-5; clone size: -; D gene: -; V gene: TRBV7-9; CDR3 DNA: TGTGCCAGCAGCTTCGCCGGCGGAGAGACCCAGTACTTC; CDR3 protein: CASSFAGGETQYF
J gene: TRBJ1-6; clone size: -; D gene: TRBD1; V gene: TRBV7-9; CDR3 DNA: TGTGCCAGCAGCTTGAGGGACAGAGATTCACCCCTCCACTTT; CDR3 protein: CASSLRDRDSPLHF
J gene: TRBJ2-1; clone size: -; D gene: -; V gene: TRBV18; CDR3 DNA: TGTGCCAGCTCACCTTTAACTAGCCTGGTGGGCAATGAGCAGTTCTTC; CDR3 protein: CASSPLTSLVGNEQFF
J gene: TRBJ2-1; clone size: -; D gene: -; V gene: TRBV7-9; CDR3 DNA: TGTGCCAGCAGCTTAGAACCGACCTACAATGAGCAGTTCTTC; CDR3 protein: CASSLEPTYNEQFF
J gene: TRBJ2-1; clone size: many; D gene: TRBD2; V gene: TRBV7-2; CDR3 DNA: TGTGCCAGCAGCTTAAGCGGGAGCCAGCCATTGTTCTTC; CDR3 protein: CASSLSGSQPLFF